Below, 10 T cell receptor beta chains from the same sample are listed, as sequenced in a study of cytomegalovirus exposure and HLA in healthy donors. It was with 60 Vbeta and 13 Jbeta primers that the PCR ran. Sequenced by immunoSEQ multiplex PCR; TCRdb stores in-frame clones only, minus some. The sample has roughly 150,000 clones, around 10% seen once; the top ten hold 1.5% to 2%. Sequencing was carried out using PBMCs. Receptors were obtained from a male donor in good health and CMV-seronegative.

As for this clone: A junction boundary mismatches the germline segment, possibly from a read error. This chain links TRBV9 with TRBJ2-7; D might be TRBD2 (5 bases). The V gene's germline CDR1 is SGDLS and CDR2 YYNGEE. The CDR3 extends over 14 amino acids. CDR3 sequence (DNA): TGTGCCAGCCGCGTAGCTCCTACTAGCTACGAGCAGTACTTC. Translating it yields CASRVAPTSYEQYF.

This clone was found a few times. The chain employs TRBV5-4 and TRBJ2-1; 9 nucleotides match TRBD2. V lost 2 bases, J lost 6 bases, and 9 bases stayed unmatched. The CDR3 contains 16 residues. CDR1 and CDR2 from the germline V gene are SGHNT and YYREEE (reference sequence). The CDR3 DNA reads TGTGCCAGCAGCTTACCCGGGACTAGCTCGTCCAATGAGCAGTTCTTC. Protein: CASSLPGTSSSNEQFF.

This clone has more than one count but fewer than ten. The chain's CDR3 is CASSEAWRAEQPQHF. The DNA of the CDR3 is TGTGCCAGCAGTGAAGCGTGGAGAGCTGAACAGCCCCAGCATTTT. The genes are TRBV6-1 and TRBJ1-5; unclear D gene. Germline loops: CDR1 MNHNS, CDR2 SASEGT. Trimming shortened V by 0 bases and J by 7 bases, and 13 bases separated the two germline ends. The CDR3 runs to 15 residues.

A few counts support this clone. The V gene is TRBV29-1, the J gene TRBJ1-1; the D is unclear. There are 13 residues in the CDR3. CDR1 and CDR2 (germline): SQVTM, ANQGSEA. Trimming cost V 1 base and J 7 bases, with 13 bases left between them. The CDR3 DNA reads as TGCAGCGTTGAAGGGATGTTTCGGGTTGAAGCTTTCTTT. Its translation: CSVEGMFRVEAFF.

The V call is TRBV28, the J call TRBJ1-2; D gene unclear. Trimming left V 1 base short and J 7 bases short, with 16 bases between. Germline lookup yields CDR1 MDHEN and CDR2 SYDVKM. This CDR3 comprises 15 residues. The CDR3: CASSLLRRGIGGYTF. The DNA of the CDR3 is TGTGCCAGCAGTTTATTGCGACGGGGTATAGGTGGCTACACCTTC.

The chain is built from TRBV5-1 and TRBJ2-7, with unresolved D. CDR3 length: 13 residues. Germline V lookup: CDR1 SGHRS, CDR2 YFSETQ. V was trimmed by 0 bases and J by 3 bases, leaving 7 bases between them. The CDR3 loop is CASSLGGRYEQYF. As DNA, the CDR3 is TGCGCCAGCAGCTTGGGCGGCCGCTACGAGCAGTACTTC.

Only a few counts were recorded for this clone. V usage is TRBV2 and J usage is TRBJ2-2; 10 positions match TRBD1. Germline V lookup: CDR1 SNHLY, CDR2 FYNNEI. The CDR3 has 15 residues. The CDR3 spells CATSRDRGNTGELFF. The DNA for the CDR3 is TGTGCTACCAGCCGGGACAGGGGGAACACCGGGGAGCTGTTTTTT.

The chain joins TRBV4-3 to TRBJ1-2; D uncertain. Deletions cut 0 bases from V and 8 bases from J, with 16 bases between. Germline V gives CDR1 LGHNA, CDR2 YSLEER. The CDR3 runs to 15 residues. DNA for the CDR3: TGCGCCAGCAGCCAAGATTTGTACGCCTTGAGAGGCTACACCTTC. Translation gives CASSQDLYALRGYTF.

The chain is built from TRBV11-2 and TRBJ1-1, with a tentative D call TRBD1 (5 bases). The CDR3 covers 13 residues. Germline V gene data show CDR1 as SGHAT and CDR2 as FQNNGV. Trimming cost V 1 base and J 8 bases, with 11 bases left between them. CDR3 sequence (DNA): TGTGCCAGCAGCTTAGGAACAGGTCGGGAAGCTTTCTTT. Encoded protein: CASSLGTGREAFF.

The gene calls are TRBV28 and TRBJ2-7; TRBD2 matches 7 bases. This CDR3 has 13 amino acids. With V trimmed by 6 bases and J by 0 bases, 2 bases remained unmatched. From germline, CDR1 is MDHEN and CDR2 SYDVKM. The CDR3 region has the DNA TGTGCCAGCAGCGGGGGGTACTCCTACGAGCAGTACTTC. This encodes CASSGGYSYEQYF.